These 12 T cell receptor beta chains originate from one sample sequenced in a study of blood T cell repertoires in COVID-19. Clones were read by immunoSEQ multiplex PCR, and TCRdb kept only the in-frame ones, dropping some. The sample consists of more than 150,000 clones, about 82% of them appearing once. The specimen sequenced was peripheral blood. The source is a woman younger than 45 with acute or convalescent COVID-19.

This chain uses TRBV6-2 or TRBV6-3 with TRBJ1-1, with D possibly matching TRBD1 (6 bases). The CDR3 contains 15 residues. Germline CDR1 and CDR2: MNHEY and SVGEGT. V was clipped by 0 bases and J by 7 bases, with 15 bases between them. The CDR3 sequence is CASSYSTGQPREAFF. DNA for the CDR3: TGTGCCAGCAGTTACTCGACAGGACAGCCTCGTGAAGCTTTCTTT.

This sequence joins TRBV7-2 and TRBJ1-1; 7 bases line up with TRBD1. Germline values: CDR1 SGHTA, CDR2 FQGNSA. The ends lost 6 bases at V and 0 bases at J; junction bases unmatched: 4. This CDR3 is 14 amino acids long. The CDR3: CASSLDRVNTEAFF. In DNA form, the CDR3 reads TGTGCCAGCAGTCTCGACAGGGTGAACACTGAAGCTTTCTTT.

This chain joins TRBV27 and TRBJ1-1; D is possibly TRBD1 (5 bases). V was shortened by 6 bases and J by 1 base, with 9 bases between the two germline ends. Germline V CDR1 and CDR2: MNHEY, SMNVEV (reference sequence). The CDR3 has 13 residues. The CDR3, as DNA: TGTGCCAGCAGGCTTACAGGGAACACTGAAGCTTTCTTT. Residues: CASRLTGNTEAFF.

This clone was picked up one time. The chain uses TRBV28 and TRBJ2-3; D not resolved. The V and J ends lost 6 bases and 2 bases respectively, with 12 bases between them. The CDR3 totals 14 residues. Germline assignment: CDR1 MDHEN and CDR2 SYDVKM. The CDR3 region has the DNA TGTGCCAGCAGCTTAGGAGCTTACACAGATACGCAGTATTTT. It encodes CASSLGAYTDTQYF.

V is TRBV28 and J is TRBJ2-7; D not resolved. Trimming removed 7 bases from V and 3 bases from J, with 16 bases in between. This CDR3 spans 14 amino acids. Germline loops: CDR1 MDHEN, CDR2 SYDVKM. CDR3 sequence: CASKPTASVYEQYF. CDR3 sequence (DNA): TGTGCCAGCAAACCCACGGCGAGCGTCTACGAGCAGTACTTC.

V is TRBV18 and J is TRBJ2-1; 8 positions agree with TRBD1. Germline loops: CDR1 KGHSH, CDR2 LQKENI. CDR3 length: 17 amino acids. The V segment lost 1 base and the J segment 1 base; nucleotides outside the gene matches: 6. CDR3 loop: CASSPLLTGGSYNEQFF. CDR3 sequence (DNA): TGTGCCAGCTCACCACTATTAACAGGGGGTTCCTACAATGAGCAGTTCTTC.

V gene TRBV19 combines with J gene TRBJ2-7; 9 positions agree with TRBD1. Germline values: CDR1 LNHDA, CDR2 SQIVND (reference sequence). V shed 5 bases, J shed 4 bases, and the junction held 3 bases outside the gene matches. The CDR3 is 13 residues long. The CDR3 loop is CASSVGQGYEQYF. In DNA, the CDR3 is TGTGCCAGTAGTGTGGGACAGGGATACGAGCAGTACTTC.

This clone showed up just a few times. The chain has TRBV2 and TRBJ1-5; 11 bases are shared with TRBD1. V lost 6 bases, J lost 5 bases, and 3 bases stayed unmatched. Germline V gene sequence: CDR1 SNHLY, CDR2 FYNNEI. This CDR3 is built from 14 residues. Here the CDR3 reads CASSTDRGHQPQHF. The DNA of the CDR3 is TGTGCCAGCAGCACGGACAGGGGGCATCAGCCCCAGCATTTT.

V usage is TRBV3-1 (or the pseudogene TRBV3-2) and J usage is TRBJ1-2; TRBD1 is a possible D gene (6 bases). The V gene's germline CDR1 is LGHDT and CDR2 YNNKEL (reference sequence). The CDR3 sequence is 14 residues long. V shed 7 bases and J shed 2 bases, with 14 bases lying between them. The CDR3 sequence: CASTLGQGNYGYTF. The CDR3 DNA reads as TGTGCCAGCACCCTTGGCCAGGGGAACTATGGCTACACCTTC.

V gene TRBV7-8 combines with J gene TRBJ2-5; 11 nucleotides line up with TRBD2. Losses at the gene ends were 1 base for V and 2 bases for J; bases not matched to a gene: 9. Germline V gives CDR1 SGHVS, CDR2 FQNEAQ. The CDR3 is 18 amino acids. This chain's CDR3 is CASSLGGGTSGLQETQYF. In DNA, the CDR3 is TGTGCCAGCAGCTTAGGGGGAGGGACTAGCGGATTACAAGAGACCCAGTACTTC.

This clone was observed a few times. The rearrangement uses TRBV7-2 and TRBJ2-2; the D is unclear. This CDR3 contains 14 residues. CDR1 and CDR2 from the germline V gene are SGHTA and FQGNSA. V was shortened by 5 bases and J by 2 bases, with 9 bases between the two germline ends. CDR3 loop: CASSLQINTGELFF. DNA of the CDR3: TGTGCCAGCAGCCTACAGATAAACACCGGGGAGCTGTTTTTT.

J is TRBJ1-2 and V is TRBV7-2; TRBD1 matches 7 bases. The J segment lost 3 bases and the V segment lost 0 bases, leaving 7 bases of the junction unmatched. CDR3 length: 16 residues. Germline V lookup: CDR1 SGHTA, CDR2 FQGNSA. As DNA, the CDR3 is TGTGCCAGCAGCTTAGCGACAGGGAAGTTGGACTATGGCTACACCTTC. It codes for CASSLATGKLDYGYTF.